Sequencing of this TCR beta chain was carried out in a study of blood T cell repertoires in COVID-19. Produced via immunoSEQ multiplex PCR; TCRdb's table is partial and in-frame only. The sample lists under 40,000 clones, more than 80% occurring once. Germline V gives CDR1 MGHRA, CDR2 YSYEKL. The V gene end was trimmed by 0 bases and the J gene end by 2 bases; junction bases not matched to a gene: 9. The CDR3 totals 17 residues. The sequenced material came from peripheral blood. V usage is TRBV4-1 and J usage is TRBJ1-2; 7 bases map to TRBD1. The TCR was taken from a male donor with active COVID-19. The CDR3 sequence: CASSQELNRGRNYGYTF. The CDR3 DNA is TGCGCCAGCAGCCAAGAACTCAACAGGGGACGGAACTATGGCTACACCTTC.